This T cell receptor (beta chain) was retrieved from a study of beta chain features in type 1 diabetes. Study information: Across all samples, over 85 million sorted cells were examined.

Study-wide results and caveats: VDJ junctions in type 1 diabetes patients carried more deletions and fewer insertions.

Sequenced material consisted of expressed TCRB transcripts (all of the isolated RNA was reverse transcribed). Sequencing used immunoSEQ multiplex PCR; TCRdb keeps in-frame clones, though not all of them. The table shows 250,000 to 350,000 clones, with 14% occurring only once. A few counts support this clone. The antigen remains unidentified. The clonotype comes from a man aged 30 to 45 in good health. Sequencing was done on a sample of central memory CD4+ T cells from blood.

The CDR3, as DNA: TGTGCCAGCAGAAAAACCTTGGAGGGGGCAAGGGAGCAGTACGTC. It yields the protein CASRKTLEGAREQYV. The J gene is TRBJ2-7, the V gene TRBV2; the D gene is possibly TRBD1 (7 bases). V was trimmed by 6 bases and J by 7 bases, leaving 22 bases between them. CDR1 and CDR2 from the germline V gene are SNHLY and FYNNEI. CDR3 size: 15 residues.